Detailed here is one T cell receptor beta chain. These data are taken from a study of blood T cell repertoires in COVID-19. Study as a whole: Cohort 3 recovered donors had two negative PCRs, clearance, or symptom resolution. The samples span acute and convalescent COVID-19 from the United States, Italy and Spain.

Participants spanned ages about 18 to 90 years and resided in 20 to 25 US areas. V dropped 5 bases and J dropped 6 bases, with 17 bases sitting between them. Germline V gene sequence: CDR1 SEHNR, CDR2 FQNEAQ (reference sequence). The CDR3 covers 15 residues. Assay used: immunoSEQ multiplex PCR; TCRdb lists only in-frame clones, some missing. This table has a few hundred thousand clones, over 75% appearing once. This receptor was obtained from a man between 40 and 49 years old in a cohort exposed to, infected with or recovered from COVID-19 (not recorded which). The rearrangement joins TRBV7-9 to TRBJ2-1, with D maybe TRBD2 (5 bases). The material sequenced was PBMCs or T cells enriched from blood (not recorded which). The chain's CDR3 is CASSPTELGGNEQFF. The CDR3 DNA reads TGTGCCAGCAGCCCTACAGAACTAGGAGGCAATGAGCAGTTCTTC.